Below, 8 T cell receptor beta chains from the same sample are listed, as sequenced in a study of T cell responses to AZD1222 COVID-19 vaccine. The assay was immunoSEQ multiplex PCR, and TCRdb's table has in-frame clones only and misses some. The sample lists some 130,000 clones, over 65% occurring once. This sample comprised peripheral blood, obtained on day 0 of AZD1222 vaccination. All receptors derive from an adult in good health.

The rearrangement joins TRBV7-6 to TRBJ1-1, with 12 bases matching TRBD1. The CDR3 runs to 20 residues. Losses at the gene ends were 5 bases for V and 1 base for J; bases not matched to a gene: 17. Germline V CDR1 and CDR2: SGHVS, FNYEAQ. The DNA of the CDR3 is TGTGCCAGCAGCGAACGCTTTATAGTAAGGGACAGGGGGCAGAACACTGAAGCTTTCTTT. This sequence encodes CASSERFIVRDRGQNTEAFF.

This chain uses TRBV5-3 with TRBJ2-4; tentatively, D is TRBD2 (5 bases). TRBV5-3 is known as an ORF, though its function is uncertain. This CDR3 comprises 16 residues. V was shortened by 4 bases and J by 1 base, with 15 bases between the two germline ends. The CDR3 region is CARSVSRGSAKNIQYF. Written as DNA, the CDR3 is TGTGCCAGAAGCGTCAGTCGGGGATCGGCCAAAAACATTCAGTACTTC.

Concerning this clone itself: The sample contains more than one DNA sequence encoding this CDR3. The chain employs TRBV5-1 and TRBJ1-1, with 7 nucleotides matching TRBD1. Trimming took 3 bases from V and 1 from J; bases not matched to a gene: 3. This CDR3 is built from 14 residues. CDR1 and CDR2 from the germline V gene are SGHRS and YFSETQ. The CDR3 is CASSSGQPNTEAFF. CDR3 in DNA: TGCGCCAGCAGCTCGGGACAGCCGAACACTGAAGCTTTCTTT.

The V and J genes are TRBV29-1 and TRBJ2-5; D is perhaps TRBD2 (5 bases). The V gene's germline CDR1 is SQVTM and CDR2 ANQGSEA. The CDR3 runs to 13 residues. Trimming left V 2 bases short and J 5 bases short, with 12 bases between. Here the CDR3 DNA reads TGCAGCGTTGAAAGAACTAGACGGGAGACCCAGTACTTC. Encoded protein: CSVERTRRETQYF.

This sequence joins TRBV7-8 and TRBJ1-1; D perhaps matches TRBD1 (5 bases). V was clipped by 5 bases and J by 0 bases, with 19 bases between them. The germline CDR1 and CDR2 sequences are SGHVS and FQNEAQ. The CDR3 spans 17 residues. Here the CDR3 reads CASSVLTGGFMNTEAFF. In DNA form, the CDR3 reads TGTGCCAGCAGCGTCTTAACGGGGGGATTCATGAACACTGAAGCTTTCTTT.

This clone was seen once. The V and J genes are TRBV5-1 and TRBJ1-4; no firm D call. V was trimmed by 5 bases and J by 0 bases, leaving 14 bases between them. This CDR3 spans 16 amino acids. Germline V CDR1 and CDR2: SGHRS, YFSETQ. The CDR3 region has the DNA TGCGCCAGCAGGAGAGGGCCGACTGCAACTAATGAAAAACTGTTTTTT. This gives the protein CASRRGPTATNEKLFF.

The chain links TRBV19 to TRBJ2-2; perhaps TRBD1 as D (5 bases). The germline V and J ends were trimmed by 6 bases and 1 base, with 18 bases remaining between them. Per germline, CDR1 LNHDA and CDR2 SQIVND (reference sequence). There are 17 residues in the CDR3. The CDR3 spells CASRRRRVTQNTGELFF. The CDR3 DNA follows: TGTGCCAGTAGGCGACGCAGGGTAACACAGAACACCGGGGAGCTGTTTTTT.

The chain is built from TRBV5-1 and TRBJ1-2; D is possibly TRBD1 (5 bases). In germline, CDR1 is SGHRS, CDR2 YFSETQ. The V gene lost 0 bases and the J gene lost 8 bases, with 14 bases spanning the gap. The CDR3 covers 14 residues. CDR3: CASSLGHQQDGYTF. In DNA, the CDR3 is TGCGCCAGCAGCTTGGGACATCAACAGGACGGCTACACCTTC.